One and the same sample provided the 10 T cell receptor beta chains below, sequenced in a study of cytomegalovirus exposure and HLA in healthy donors. Primers included in the PCR were 60 Vbeta and 13 Jbeta primers. The repertoire was sequenced with immunoSEQ multiplex PCR; TCRdb's copy has only in-frame clones and lacks some. The data show 150,000 or so clones, about 79% seen once. Specimen: PBMCs. These receptors all stem from a man between 50 and 59 years old in good health and CMV-seropositive.

This clone showed up just a few times. The gene calls are TRBV9 and TRBJ2-1; 9 bases are shared with TRBD2. Germline trimming cut 2 bases from V and 9 bases from J; bases unmatched to any gene: 9. Germline V gene lookup returns CDR1 SGDLS and CDR2 YYNGEE. The CDR3 consists of 15 residues. CDR3 sequence reads: CASSVRRGGLGEQFF. Here the CDR3 DNA reads TGTGCCAGCAGCGTGCGGCGGGGGGGCCTGGGTGAGCAGTTCTTC. The complete variable domain, with remaining parts taken from reference TRBV9 and TRBJ2-1, reads DSGVTQTPKHLITATGQRVTLRCSPRSGDLSVYWYQQSLDQGLQFLIQYYNGEERAKGNILERFSAQQFPDLHSELNLSSLELGDSALYFCASSVRRGGLGEQFFGPGTRLTVL.

This chain uses TRBV9 with TRBJ2-2, with D maybe TRBD1 (5 bases). V lost 0 bases, J lost 5 bases, and 23 bases lay in between. Germline V gene data show CDR1 as SGDLS and CDR2 as YYNGEE. This CDR3 region has 19 residues. CDR3 DNA: TGTGCCAGCAGCGTAGTTGCAGGACAAGGTCCCATGGGGACCGGGGAGCTGTTTTTT. Protein product: CASSVVAGQGPMGTGELFF.

This chain links TRBV2 with TRBJ2-3, with TRBD2 matching 8 bases. Trimming cost V 6 bases and J 7 bases; bases outside gene matches: 6. CDR1 SNHLY and CDR2 FYNNEI come from the germline V gene. The CDR3 is made up of 13 amino acids. The CDR3 reads CASRLADSYTQYF. The DNA for the CDR3 is TGTGCCAGCAGACTAGCGGATTCATATACGCAGTATTTT.

The V gene is TRBV7-6, the J gene TRBJ1-1; D is unclear. The CDR3 totals 14 residues. Germline V gives CDR1 SGHVS, CDR2 FNYEAQ. V was cut by 5 bases and J by 0 bases, with 10 bases left in between. CDR3 protein: CASSPTQVNTEAFF. The CDR3 DNA follows: TGTGCCAGCAGCCCAACCCAGGTGAACACTGAAGCTTTCTTT.

This chain uses TRBV19 with TRBJ2-1, with D possibly being TRBD1 (5 bases). The germline gives CDR1 LNHDA, CDR2 SQIVND (reference sequence). Trimming stripped 1 base from V and 8 bases from J, with 15 bases between. The CDR3 runs to 15 residues. The CDR3 here is CASSIVGAKVDEQFF. As DNA, the CDR3 is TGTGCCAGTAGTATAGTAGGGGCCAAAGTGGATGAGCAGTTCTTC.

The chain couples TRBV9 to TRBJ1-5, with D tentatively TRBD1 (6 bases). Germline values: CDR1 SGDLS, CDR2 YYNGEE. Trimming shortened V by 1 base and J by 4 bases, and 9 bases separated the two germline ends. CDR3 length: 14 amino acids. The CDR3 DNA reads TGTGCCAGCAGCGTATCGGGACAAAATCAGCCCCAGCATTTT. Translating gives CASSVSGQNQPQHF.

The CDR3 is CASSHHVETYEQYF. In DNA, the CDR3 is TGTGCCAGCAGCCACCACGTAGAGACCTACGAGCAGTACTTC. The genes are TRBV7-6 and TRBJ2-7; no definite D call. Trimming stripped 5 bases from V and 2 bases from J, with 13 bases between. There are 14 residues in the CDR3. The V gene's germline CDR1 is SGHVS and CDR2 FNYEAQ. The full variable domain, rest sourced from reference TRBV7-6 and TRBJ2-7, is GAGVSQSPRYKVTKRGQDVALRCDPISGHVSLYWYRQALGQGPEFLTYFNYEAQQDKSGLPNDRFSAERPEGSISTLTIQRTEQRDSAMYRCASSHHVETYEQYFGPGTRLTVT.

This chain joins TRBV5-4 and TRBJ2-5; maybe TRBD1 (6 bases). The CDR3 loop spans 15 amino acids. The germline V gene encodes CDR1 SGHNT and CDR2 YYREEE (reference sequence). V lost 3 bases, J lost 2 bases, and 14 bases lay in between. CDR3 sequence reads: CASSSGTGTQETQYF. The CDR3 DNA follows: TGTGCCAGCAGCTCCGGAACCGGGACACAAGAGACCCAGTACTTC.

Remarks on this clone: This specimen includes other DNA sequences encoding the same CDR3. The V and J genes are TRBV19 and TRBJ1-5; maybe TRBD1 (6 bases). V lost 3 bases and J lost 3, with 9 bases in between. Germline-derived CDR1 and CDR2 are LNHDA and SQIVND (reference sequence). CDR3 length: 14 residues. CDR3 coding DNA: TGTGCCAGTAGTATTCGGGACAACAATCAGCCCCAGCATTTT. It is translated as CASSIRDNNQPQHF.

The chain is built from TRBV12-5 and TRBJ2-1, with TRBD2 identical over 13 bases. The CDR3 is 19 amino acids. The junction had 11 bases not matched to a gene; V was cut back by 6 bases and J by 0 bases. From germline, CDR1 is LGHNT and CDR2 FRNRAP. As DNA, the CDR3 is TGTGCTAGTGGACGGACTAGCGGGGGCCTCGAGAGCTCCTACAATGAGCAGTTCTTC. Encoded protein: CASGRTSGGLESSYNEQFF.